The 5 T cell receptor beta chains below come from one sample, sequenced in a study of monozygotic twins with inflammatory bowel disease. From the 5' RACE reads, TCRdb lists one entry per CDR3 protein and no DNA. Recorded here are over 110,000 distinct CDR3 sequences; the top ten clones represent under 2.5%. Input material: blood. The receptors come from a human donor with ulcerative colitis or Crohn's disease, or a healthy co-twin of an affected twin (not recorded which).

The J gene is TRBJ2-5, the V gene TRBV5-1; no DNA is available, so the TRBD1 call from TCRdb remains unchecked. The CDR3 has 15 amino acids. Germline values: CDR1 SGHRS, CDR2 YFSETQ. CDR3: CASSLADRSQETQYF.

The chain joins TRBV20-1 to TRBJ1-5; TCRdb returns TRBD1, unconfirmable since there is no DNA. Looked up from germline, CDR1 is DFQATT and CDR2 is SNEGSKA (reference sequence). This CDR3 is built from 16 residues. The CDR3 region is CSARDPTGGGNQPQHF.

V is TRBV12-3 or TRBV12-4 and J is TRBJ1-4. The CDR3 consists of 15 residues. The CDR3 loop is CASSLNRLSNEKLFF.

This chain uses TRBV19 with TRBJ2-1; TCRdb proposes TRBD1, but this gene call is untestable without DNA. CDR1 and CDR2 from the germline V gene are LNHDA and SQIVND (reference sequence). This CDR3 has 21 amino acids. This CDR3 reads CASSTPGDGGLRRSSYNEQFF.

The chain couples TRBV19 to TRBJ1-5; TCRdb reports TRBD1, a call that lacks DNA to check it against. Germline V gene sequence: CDR1 LNHDA, CDR2 SQIVND (reference sequence). The CDR3 extends over 16 amino acids. The CDR3 is CASSILQGTINQPQHF.